A selection of T cell receptor beta chains follows, all from one sample in a study of PD-L1 blockade in urothelial cancer. Produced via immunoSEQ multiplex PCR; TCRdb's table is partial and in-frame only. The sample includes roughly 26,000 clones, approximately 86% of them seen just once. This specimen consisted of PBMCs, obtained around atezolizumab (anti-PD-L1) treatment. The receptor source for this set is a man aged 55 to 70 with urothelial cancer. The CDR3 runs from the conserved cysteine through the conserved F or W. D genes are given only for firm matches. Expanded clones are given a class, and other clones once, few, many or no size at all.

length,size,V,J,D,CDR3,DNA
12,-,TRBV30,TRBJ1-4,-,CAWKIGGGKLFF,TGTGCCTGGAAGATTGGGGGGGGAAAACTGTTTTTT
15,-,TRBV28,TRBJ1-2,-,CASSLTGKLSYGYTF,TGTGCCAGCAGTCTCACCGGCAAACTAAGCTATGGCTACACCTTC
14,-,TRBV9,TRBJ1-2,-,CASSARDTSYGYTF,TGTGCCAGCAGCGCCCGGGACACCAGCTATGGCTACACCTTC
15,-,TRBV11-3,TRBJ2-2,-,CASSSGVAGAGELFF,TGTGCCAGCAGCTCGGGAGTGGCTGGCGCCGGGGAGCTGTTTTTT
16,-,TRBV6-6,TRBJ2-2,TRBD1,CASSYPPTGRTGELFF,TGTGCCAGCAGTTACCCACCGACAGGGCGGACCGGGGAGCTGTTTTTT
14,-,TRBV30,TRBJ1-4,-,CAWSELRRNEKLFF,TGTGCCTGGAGTGAATTGAGGAGAAATGAAAAACTGTTTTTT
12,-,TRBV11-2,TRBJ2-7,-,CASSLGLGEQYF,TGTGCCAGCAGCTTGGGGCTCGGCGAGCAGTACTTC
17,-,TRBV11-2,TRBJ1-3,-,CASSLSGAGLSGNTIYF,TGTGCCAGCAGCCTATCGGGTGCGGGGCTCTCTGGAAACACCATATATTTT
16,-,TRBV5-1,TRBJ2-1,TRBD2,CASSLLSSGRGNEQFF,TGCGCCAGCAGCTTGCTCTCAAGCGGGAGGGGTAATGAGCAGTTCTTC
17,-,TRBV11-1,TRBJ2-7,TRBD1,CASSLGGQEGILYEQYF,TGTGCCAGCAGTTTGGGGGGACAGGAAGGTATCCTCTACGAGCAGTACTTC
15,-,TRBV7-2,TRBJ2-1,-,CASSLAVGEYNEQFF,TGTGCCAGCAGCTTAGCGGTCGGAGAGTACAATGAGCAGTTCTTC
15,few,TRBV27,TRBJ2-3,-,CASSSLAGTTDTQYF,TGTGCCAGCAGTTCCCTTGCGGGGACCACAGATACGCAGTATTTT
17,-,TRBV10-3,TRBJ2-6,-,CAISESKVGTGANVLTF,TGTGCCATCAGTGAGTCGAAGGTTGGGACAGGGGCCAACGTCCTGACTTTC
15,-,TRBV7-3,TRBJ2-1,TRBD2,CASSAGLARANEQFF,TGTGCCAGCAGCGCAGGACTAGCTCGGGCCAATGAGCAGTTCTTC
15,-,TRBV4-3,TRBJ1-6,TRBD1,CASSYGTVENSPLHF,TGCGCCAGCAGCTACGGGACAGTCGAAAATTCACCCCTCCACTTT
15,once,TRBV6-5,TRBJ2-6,-,CASSPGGSGANVLTF,TGTGCCAGCAGTCCCGGGGGTTCTGGGGCCAACGTCCTGACTTTC
13,once,TRBV7-9,TRBJ2-3,-,CASSLGRTDTQYF,TGTGCCAGCAGCTTAGGTAGAACAGATACGCAGTATTTT
14,-,TRBV6-5,TRBJ2-7,-,CASSYRRQSYEQYF,TGTGCCAGCAGTTACCGGAGACAGTCCTACGAGCAGTACTTC
12,-,TRBV29-1,TRBJ1-2,TRBD1,CSVEDSRGPISF,TGCAGCGTTGAAGATAGCAGGGGGCCTATCTCTTTC
14,-,TRBV6-1,TRBJ1-4,-,CASSQQGWNEKLFF,TGTGCCAGCAGCCAACAGGGTTGGAATGAAAAACTGTTTTTT
14,-,TRBV27,TRBJ1-5,-,CASRPDRYNQPQHF,TGTGCCAGCAGACCCGACAGATACAATCAGCCCCAGCATTTT